The 7 T cell receptor beta chains below all came from one sample that was sequenced in a study of blood T cell repertoires in COVID-19. Repertoires were generated with immunoSEQ multiplex PCR, while TCRdb's copy carries only in-frame clones and drops some. The sample includes 250,000 to 300,000 clones, approximately 91% of them seen just once. The material sequenced was peripheral blood. The receptors come from a woman in her fifties or sixties with acute or convalescent COVID-19.

The gene calls are TRBV7-3 and TRBJ2-1; TRBD2 is a possible D gene (5 bases). The V end lost 5 bases, the J end lost 5 bases, and 10 bases lay between the germline ends. Germline loops: CDR1 SGHTA, CDR2 FQGTGA. CDR3 length: 13 residues. CDR3 coding DNA: TGTGCCAGCAGCCCTGGGAGCGACAATGAGCAGTTCTTC. Translating gives CASSPGSDNEQFF.

V and J are TRBV28 and TRBJ2-5; 8 nucleotides line up with TRBD1. J lost 4 bases, V lost 6 bases, and 7 bases had no gene match. Germline CDR1 reads MDHEN; CDR2 reads SYDVKM. The CDR3 contains 14 residues. CDR3 residues: CASSPGQGRETQYF. The CDR3 DNA is TGTGCCAGCAGCCCTGGACAGGGAAGAGAGACCCAGTACTTC.

The V call is TRBV7-7, the J call TRBJ2-7, with D tentatively TRBD1 (6 bases). Trimming pared 5 bases from V and 1 base from J, leaving 15 bases between. CDR1 and CDR2 from the germline V gene are SSHAT and FNYEAQ (reference sequence). The CDR3 covers 15 residues. This chain's CDR3 is CASSQGPDPSYEQYF. The CDR3 nucleotides are TGTGCCAGCAGCCAGGGGCCCGACCCATCCTACGAGCAGTACTTC. The full variable domain, its missing parts supplied by reference TRBV7-7 and TRBJ2-7, is GAGVSQSPRYKVTKRGQDVTLRCDPISSHATLYWYQQALGQGPEFLTYFNYEAQPDKSGLPSDRFSAERPEGSISTLTIQRTEQRDSAMYRCASSQGPDPSYEQYFGPGTRLTVT.

The chain recombines TRBV29-1 with TRBJ1-1, with TRBD1 as a possible D gene (6 bases). Germline V CDR1 and CDR2: SQVTM, ANQGSEA. The V and J ends lost 7 bases and 1 base respectively, with 13 bases between them. CDR3 length equals 13 residues. For the CDR3, the DNA is TGCAGCGCGATCGGGACACGGAACACTGAAGCTTTCTTT. Its translation: CSAIGTRNTEAFF.

This clone was detected once. This rearrangement joins TRBV2 to TRBJ1-5, with D possibly matching TRBD1 (6 bases). The CDR3 has 14 residues. Per the germline V gene, CDR1 is SNHLY and CDR2 is FYNNEI. V dropped 6 bases and J dropped 0 bases, with 9 bases sitting between them. The CDR3 DNA reads as TGTGCCAGCAGGAACAGGGTTAGCAATCAGCCCCAGCATTTT. Translated, it gives CASRNRVSNQPQHF.

This CDR3 is CASSMGGRNLGEQFF. The CDR3 DNA sequence: TGTGCCAGTAGTATGGGTGGGAGGAACCTTGGTGAGCAGTTCTTC. The chain links TRBV19 to TRBJ2-1; a possible D gene is TRBD2 (6 bases). Germline loops: CDR1 LNHDA, CDR2 SQIVND (reference sequence). Trimming took 3 bases from V and 9 from J, leaving 18 bases between them. The CDR3 consists of 15 residues.

The chain carries TRBV7-2 and TRBJ2-7; 9 bases line up with TRBD1. The trim removed 1 base at V and 1 base at J, leaving 5 bases unmatched. From germline, CDR1 is SGHTA and CDR2 FQGNSA. This CDR3 comprises 16 residues. CDR3 in amino acids: CASSLGRGQGSYEQYF. The CDR3 DNA is TGTGCCAGCAGCTTAGGGCGGGGACAGGGATCCTACGAGCAGTACTTC.